This TCR beta chain was documented in a study of metastatic and nonmetastatic thyroid tumors. TCRdb reprocessed the PCR reads via MiXCR. The sample records tens of thousands of clones, 17% being singletons. No patient received treatment before thyroid surgery. This CDR3 region has 15 residues. Per the germline V gene, CDR1 is SGHVS and CDR2 is FQNEAQ. V lost 1 base and J lost 2; bases outside the gene matches: 4. This clone was recorded many times. The sequencing input was blood. The TCR originated in a male donor with papillary thyroid cancer or a benign thyroid nodule (not recorded which). Some clones in this sample may be carry-over from other donors' samples. The chain joins TRBV7-8 to TRBJ2-7; 8 positions agree with TRBD2. This CDR3 reads CASSLEGSGTYEQYF. The CDR3 DNA follows: TGTGCCAGCAGCTTAGAAGGTAGCGGGACCTACGAGCAGTACTTC. Full variable domain (missing parts from reference TRBV7-8 and TRBJ2-7): GAGVSQSPRYKVAKRGQDVALRCDPISGHVSLFWYQQALGQGPEFLTYFQNEAQLDKSGLPSDRFFAERPEGSVSTLKIQRTQQEDSAVYLCASSLEGSGTYEQYFGPGTRLTVT.